A single sample gave rise to the 25 T cell receptor beta chains below, sequenced in a study of glioma-infiltrating T cells after dendritic cell vaccination. Profiling relied on immunoSEQ multiplex PCR, and the TCRdb table lists in-frame clones only, not all of them. The profile shows around 83,000 clones, 85% of them singletons. Specified time point: after dendritic cell vaccination, including at tumor progression/relapse. The material sequenced was blood, taken after dendritic cell vaccination. All receptors derive from a human donor with glioblastoma.

The chain links TRBV9 to TRBJ2-1; TRBD2 matches at 7 bases. The V gene's germline CDR1 is SGDLS and CDR2 YYNGEE. J was trimmed by 5 bases and V by 0 bases; bases with no gene match: 8. The length of the CDR3 is 16 residues. The CDR3 sequence is CASSVAGGLGNNEQFF. In DNA form, the CDR3 reads TGTGCCAGCAGCGTAGCTGGTGGACTAGGCAACAATGAGCAGTTCTTC.

The rearrangement joins TRBV6-4 to TRBJ2-1; 10 bases fit TRBD2. The CDR3 sequence is 15 residues long. Germline CDR1 MRHNA, CDR2 SNTAGT. The J segment lost 7 bases and the V segment lost 0 bases, leaving 3 bases of the junction unmatched. Written as DNA, the CDR3 is TGTGCCAGCAGTGACTCTGGAGCGGGAGGGAATGAGCAGTTCTTC. Translated, it gives CASSDSGAGGNEQFF.

The V call is TRBV7-3, the J call TRBJ2-1, with D maybe TRBD1 (6 bases). CDR1 and CDR2 (germline): SGHTA, FQGTGA. The CDR3 is 13 amino acids. V was shortened by 5 bases and J by 7 bases, with 12 bases between the two germline ends. The CDR3 sequence: CASSINRANEQFF. The CDR3 coding sequence is TGTGCCAGCAGCATCAACAGGGCGAATGAGCAGTTCTTC.

The V and J genes are TRBV2 and TRBJ2-5, with 11 bases matching TRBD1. The J call is in doubt because the DNA end fits TRBJ2-7 better. Germline loops: CDR1 SNHLY, CDR2 FYNNEI. This CDR3 has 13 amino acids. CDR3 protein: CASWTGGLHEQYF. The CDR3 coding sequence is TGTGCCAGTTGGACAGGGGGCTTACACGAGCAGTACTTC.

V gene TRBV5-4 combines with J gene TRBJ2-1; TRBD2 aligns across 11 bases. This CDR3 region has 14 residues. Looked up from germline, CDR1 is SGHNT and CDR2 is YYREEE (reference sequence). Unmatched junction bases numbered 3, after V lost 2 bases and J lost 8 bases. This chain's CDR3 is CASSFSGGGYEQFF. In DNA form, the CDR3 reads TGTGCCAGCAGCTTTAGCGGGGGGGGGTATGAGCAGTTCTTC.

V usage is TRBV6-4 and J usage is TRBJ1-5, with 8 nucleotides matching TRBD1. This CDR3 has 16 amino acids. Germline CDR1 MRHNA, CDR2 SNTAGT. The V segment lost 6 bases and the J segment 4 bases; nucleotides outside the gene matches: 11. CDR3 residues: CASRIRWTGRNQPQHF. The CDR3, as DNA: TGTGCCAGCAGGATAAGATGGACAGGGAGGAATCAGCCCCAGCATTTT.

The V call is TRBV29-1, the J call TRBJ1-4, with 7 bases lining up with TRBD1. Germline trimming cut 6 bases from V and 5 bases from J; bases unmatched to any gene: 6. Germline values: CDR1 SQVTM, CDR2 ANQGSEA. The CDR3 has 13 residues. The CDR3 DNA is TGCAGCGTATTCCGGGACAGCAATGAAAAACTGTTTTTT. Amino acid sequence: CSVFRDSNEKLFF.

The V call is TRBV5-1, the J call TRBJ2-3, with 16 bases fitting TRBD2. CDR1 is SGHRS, CDR2 YFSETQ, per germline. V was clipped by 4 bases and J by 5 bases; unmatched bases: 4. The CDR3 runs 16 residues. CDR3 DNA sequence: TGCGCCAGCAGCAAGGGACTAGCGGGAGGGTTAGATACGCAGTATTTT. This gives the protein CASSKGLAGGLDTQYF.

Only one count was recorded for this clone. This chain links TRBV10-2 with TRBJ2-5; TRBD1 is a possible D gene (6 bases). Germline lookup yields CDR1 WSHSY and CDR2 SAAADI. The V gene lost 5 bases and the J gene lost 5 bases, with 15 bases spanning the gap. The CDR3 is 14 residues long. The CDR3 DNA reads as TGCGCCAGCAGTTATACCAGGGGAAGGGAGACCCAGTACTTC. Protein sequence: CASSYTRGRETQYF.

The chain recombines TRBV28 with TRBJ1-2; 9 nucleotides line up with TRBD1. Germline loops: CDR1 MDHEN, CDR2 SYDVKM. This CDR3 region has 17 residues. The J segment lost 4 bases and the V segment lost 5 bases, leaving 14 bases of the junction unmatched. CDR3 DNA sequence: TGTGCCAGCAGTGGCCCTCAACTACAGGGGGCCCGCTATGGCTACACCTTC. Translated, it gives CASSGPQLQGARYGYTF.

The chain couples TRBV6-1 to TRBJ2-2, with 13 bases lining up with TRBD2. The CDR3 consists of 17 residues. Germline loops: CDR1 MNHNS, CDR2 SASEGT. The junction had 6 bases not matched to a gene; V was cut back by 2 bases and J by 6 bases. CDR3 sequence reads: CASSERLAGGGSGELFF. The CDR3 coding sequence is TGTGCCAGCAGTGAACGACTAGCGGGAGGAGGTTCCGGGGAGCTGTTTTTT.

The chain recombines TRBV28 with TRBJ1-1; TRBD1 aligns across 9 bases. There are 15 residues in the CDR3. The germline gives CDR1 MDHEN, CDR2 SYDVKM. J lost 5 bases, V lost 5 bases, and 9 bases had no gene match. Here the CDR3 DNA reads TGTGCCAGCAGTGCCCGGACAGGGGAGTGGACTGAAGCTTTCTTT. Translated, it gives CASSARTGEWTEAFF.

V is TRBV9 and J is TRBJ1-3, with 8 bases identical to TRBD1. V lost 7 bases and J lost 0; bases outside the gene matches: 6. CDR1 SGDLS and CDR2 YYNGEE come from the germline V gene. The CDR3 spans 15 residues. The CDR3 region is CASGQGLSSGNTIYF. The CDR3 nucleotides read TGTGCCAGCGGACAGGGCCTTTCCTCTGGAAACACCATATATTTT.

The V gene is TRBV18, the J gene TRBJ2-1, with 7 bases that match TRBD2. The V gene end was trimmed by 1 base and the J gene end by 8 bases; junction bases not matched to a gene: 11. CDR1 KGHSH and CDR2 LQKENI come from the germline V gene. The CDR3 runs 16 residues. CDR3 amino acids: CASSPLTSGVLHEQFF. As DNA, the CDR3 is TGTGCCAGCTCACCACTGACCAGCGGGGTTCTCCATGAGCAGTTCTTC.

The V and J genes are TRBV19 and TRBJ2-3; D is uncertain. The CDR3 spans 13 residues. The V end lost 5 bases, the J end lost 0 bases, and 6 bases lay between the germline ends. The germline gives CDR1 LNHDA, CDR2 SQIVND (reference sequence). CDR3: CASSGSSTDTQYF. In DNA, the CDR3 is TGTGCCAGTAGTGGCTCTAGCACAGATACGCAGTATTTT.

The chain recombines TRBV9 with TRBJ2-5; 9 bases align to TRBD2. The germline gives CDR1 SGDLS, CDR2 YYNGEE. Germline trimming cut 3 bases from V and 5 bases from J; bases unmatched to any gene: 11. The CDR3 is made up of 16 amino acids. Written as DNA, the CDR3 is TGTGCCAGCAGCGGAGATAGCGGGGGCGTCGGGGAGACCCAGTACTTC. Translation: CASSGDSGGVGETQYF. Together with reference TRBV9 and TRBJ2-5, the CDR3 gives the full variable domain: DSGVTQTPKHLITATGQRVTLRCSPRSGDLSVYWYQQSLDQGLQFLIQYYNGEERAKGNILERFSAQQFPDLHSELNLSSLELGDSALYFCASSGDSGGVGETQYFGPGTRLLVL.

The chain carries TRBV19 and TRBJ2-2; 11 nucleotides match TRBD2. The CDR3 is 15 residues long. The trim removed 9 bases at V and 0 bases at J, leaving 3 bases unmatched. CDR1 LNHDA and CDR2 SQIVND come from the germline V gene (reference sequence). CDR3 protein: CASTTSGANTGELFF. The DNA for the CDR3 is TGTGCCAGCACGACTAGCGGGGCGAACACCGGGGAGCTGTTTTTT.

The gene calls are TRBV5-4 and TRBJ2-3, with 10 bases that match TRBD2. The junction had 5 bases not matched to a gene; V was cut back by 4 bases and J by 3 bases. Germline V gene data show CDR1 as SGHNT and CDR2 as YYREEE (reference sequence). The CDR3 is 15 residues long. The CDR3 coding sequence is TGTGCCAGCAGCCGGGAACTAGCGGGAACAGATACGCAGTATTTT. This encodes CASSRELAGTDTQYF.

The genes are TRBV4-2 and TRBJ2-5, with 7 bases aligning to TRBD2. Germline loops: CDR1 LGHNA, CDR2 YNFKEQ. V shed 1 base, J shed 5 bases, and the junction held 7 bases outside the gene matches. CDR3 length: 15 amino acids. The CDR3, as DNA: TGTGCCAGCAGCCAAGCGGGCGGGAGCAGGGAGACCCAGTACTTC. Protein sequence: CASSQAGGSRETQYF.

V and J are TRBV5-1 and TRBJ1-2; 12 bases line up with TRBD1. The CDR3 sequence is 14 residues long. The germline CDR1 and CDR2 sequences are SGHRS and YFSETQ. J was trimmed by 4 bases and V by 4 bases; bases with no gene match: 2. CDR3 loop: CASSQGQGAYGYTF. CDR3 coding DNA: TGCGCCAGCAGCCAGGGACAGGGGGCCTATGGCTACACCTTC.

The chain couples TRBV29-1 to TRBJ1-2; D is perhaps TRBD1 (6 bases). In germline, CDR1 is SQVTM, CDR2 ANQGSEA. The CDR3 spans 11 residues. V lost 6 bases to trimming and J lost 4 bases, with 9 bases between them. CDR3 loop: CSVADSYGYTF. The CDR3 DNA is TGCAGCGTCGCGGACAGCTATGGCTACACCTTC.

As DNA, the CDR3 is TGTGCCAGCAGTTACTCAGAGTCTGGGGCCAACGTCCTGACTTTC. It translates to CASSYSESGANVLTF. V and J are TRBV6-5 and TRBJ2-6, with unresolved D. Germline-derived CDR1 and CDR2 are MNHEY and SVGAGI. V lost 0 bases, J lost 1 base, and 4 bases lay in between. The CDR3 has 15 amino acids.

V is TRBV30 and J is TRBJ1-2; TRBD1 matches at 9 bases. The CDR3 covers 13 residues. The V and J ends lost 0 bases and 7 bases, in that order; junction bases with no gene match: 3. Germline values: CDR1 GTSNPN, CDR2 SVGIG (reference sequence). CDR3 DNA: TGTGCCTGGAGTGTAGGGACAGGGTTTGGCTACACCTTC. Amino acids: CAWSVGTGFGYTF.

This clone was seen just once. The chain carries TRBV6-1 and TRBJ2-1; D gene ambiguous. Trimming shortened V by 8 bases and J by 1 base, and 9 bases separated the two germline ends. Germline V gene lookup returns CDR1 MNHNS and CDR2 SASEGT. This CDR3 spans 13 amino acids. CDR3 in DNA: TGTGCCAGCTTAATTGTATCCTACAATGAGCAGTTCTTC. It specifies CASLIVSYNEQFF.

This chain links TRBV2 with TRBJ2-2, with TRBD1 identical over 9 bases. Germline-derived CDR1 and CDR2 are SNHLY and FYNNEI. Unmatched junction bases numbered 7, after V lost 5 bases and J lost 6 bases. This CDR3 has 15 residues. The CDR3 loop reads CASSKQGAESGELFF. CDR3 coding DNA: TGTGCCAGCAGTAAACAGGGGGCTGAGTCCGGGGAGCTGTTTTTT.